Below are 3 T cell receptor beta chains sequenced from a single sample in a study of beta chain features in type 1 diabetes. The study reverse transcribed the entire isolated RNA, so it sequenced expressed TCRB transcripts. The data were produced by immunoSEQ multiplex PCR, yet TCRdb's version contains in-frame clones alone and is incomplete. This repertoire shows just under 150,000 clones, about 10% found once; its top ten account for approximately 1.3%. The sequencing sample was made of naive CD4+ T cells from blood. These receptors all stem from a man aged 18 to 35 in good health.

The J gene is TRBJ1-2, the V gene TRBV11-2, with D possibly being TRBD1 (6 bases). This CDR3 has 14 residues. V was shortened by 1 base and J by 8 bases, with 14 bases between the two germline ends. CDR1 and CDR2 (germline): SGHAT, FQNNGV. The CDR3 sequence is CASSLGSQGFGYTF. CDR3 nucleotides: TGTGCCAGCAGCTTAGGATCACAGGGTTTCGGCTACACCTTC.

This clone occurred a few times. The chain recombines TRBV5-1 with TRBJ2-2, with 9 positions matching TRBD1. Trimming took 4 bases from V and 5 from J; bases not matched to a gene: 6. The CDR3 has 15 residues. In germline, CDR1 is SGHRS, CDR2 YFSETQ. CDR3 DNA: TGCGCCAGCAGCCTGGGACAGGGTGAGACCGGGGAGCTGTTTTTT. Protein: CASSLGQGETGELFF.

This clone was seen more than once but under ten times. The chain joins TRBV7-2 to TRBJ2-1; D is unclear. This CDR3 region has 12 residues. Trimming removed 1 base at V and 8 bases at J, with 6 bases between. Germline CDR1 is SGHTA and CDR2 is FQGNSA. CDR3 sequence reads: CASSLDSDEQFF. The CDR3 nucleotides read TGTGCCAGCAGCTTAGATTCTGATGAGCAGTTCTTC.